This record covers a single TCR beta chain. The antigen remains undetermined. All donors participated as healthy donors of bone marrow. The sample is drawn from a study of cytomegalovirus exposure and HLA in healthy donors. PCR amplification relied on 60 Vbeta primers (plus 13 Jbeta primers). Profiling relied on immunoSEQ multiplex PCR, and the TCRdb table lists in-frame clones only, not all of them. The repertoire holds under 130,000 clones, with 60% to 70% as singletons. General study findings and limits: Among the most significant clusters, several appeared linked to common viral pathogens in a later analysis. A later analysis linked a missense variant in DCLRE1C to the trimming of TCR beta V and J genes. Immune exposure information comprised only CMV serostatus.

The specimen was PBMCs. The source is a woman in her 50s in good health and CMV-seronegative.

The CDR3 DNA is TGTGCCAGCAGCTTACGCCACGCGGCGGGAGGGCCTCTCTCACGACGGTTCTTC. It specifies CASSLRHAAGGPLSRRFF. The rearrangement uses TRBV7-2 and TRBJ2-1; 9 bases map to TRBD2. The length of the CDR3 is 18 residues. The V gene's germline CDR1 is SGHTA and CDR2 FQGNSA. Germline trimming cut 2 bases from V and 15 bases from J; bases unmatched to any gene: 23.